The 16 T cell receptor beta chains below all came from one sample that was sequenced in a study of PD-L1 blockade in urothelial cancer. This table comes from immunoSEQ multiplex PCR, and its TCRdb copy is limited to in-frame clones, with some not included. Among tens of thousands of clones listed, around three quarters were seen once. The sample consisted of PBMCs, taken around atezolizumab (anti-PD-L1) treatment. The origin of the receptors is an older man with urothelial cancer.

This clone has a single count. The CDR3 DNA reads as TGCGCCAGCAGCCAAGATGGGGCAGGGGATAATGAAAAACTGTTTTTT. Amino acids: CASSQDGAGDNEKLFF. The V gene is TRBV4-3, the J gene TRBJ1-4; D might be TRBD1 (6 bases). V was pared by 0 bases and J by 4 bases, with 12 bases between. The V gene's germline CDR1 is LGHNA and CDR2 YSLEER. This CDR3 has 16 residues.

The chain has TRBV11-2 and TRBJ2-7, with D possibly TRBD2 on 5 matching bases. The CDR3 length is 13 residues. The germline V and J ends were trimmed by 5 bases and 7 bases, with 15 bases remaining between them. Germline V CDR1 and CDR2: SGHAT, FQNNGV. CDR3 loop: CASSRDEGREQYF. Here the CDR3 DNA reads TGTGCCAGCAGCCGTGACGAGGGTCGGGAGCAGTACTTC.

The V call is TRBV10-3, the J call TRBJ2-7; tentatively, D is TRBD1 (5 bases). CDR1 ENHRY and CDR2 SYGVKD come from the germline V gene. V was pared by 8 bases and J by 1 base, with 18 bases between. The CDR3 consists of 15 residues. CDR3 loop: CAISGSIDRSYEQYF. In nucleotides, the CDR3 is TGTGCCATCTCCGGCTCCATTGACAGATCCTACGAGCAGTACTTC.

The rearrangement joins TRBV19 to TRBJ2-1, with D unclear. Germline CDR1 reads LNHDA; CDR2 reads SQIVND (reference sequence). The CDR3 sequence is 12 residues long. V was shortened by 4 bases and J by 8 bases, with 9 bases between the two germline ends. CDR3 amino acids: CASSTLSHEQFF. The CDR3 DNA is TGTGCCAGTAGTACTTTGAGCCATGAGCAGTTCTTC.

The gene calls are TRBV14 and TRBJ2-3; TRBD2 might be the D (6 bases). The CDR3 loop spans 15 amino acids. The V end lost 4 bases, the J end lost 0 bases, and 11 bases lay between the germline ends. The germline CDR1 and CDR2 sequences are SGHDN and FVKESK. CDR3 in amino acids: CASSRRGFSTDTQYF. CDR3 DNA: TGTGCCAGCAGCCGGAGGGGCTTCAGCACAGATACGCAGTATTTT.

This chain uses TRBV28 with TRBJ1-5, with D unresolved. Germline-derived CDR1 and CDR2 are MDHEN and SYDVKM. Trimming pared 5 bases from V and 1 base from J, leaving 12 bases between. This CDR3 is 15 amino acids long. CDR3 protein: CASSRFAGSNQPQHF. Written as DNA, the CDR3 is TGTGCCAGCAGTAGATTTGCGGGAAGCAATCAGCCCCAGCATTTT.

The chain uses TRBV28 and TRBJ2-3; 8 nucleotides agree with TRBD1. The CDR3 loop spans 16 amino acids. CDR1 and CDR2 (germline): MDHEN, SYDVKM. V lost 3 bases to trimming and J lost 1 base; unmatched junction nucleotides: 6. The CDR3 coding sequence is TGTGCCAGCAGTTTGTCGCAGGGGGCGGGCACAGATACGCAGTATTTT. It encodes CASSLSQGAGTDTQYF. The full variable domain, rest sourced from reference TRBV28 and TRBJ2-3, is DVKVTQSSRYLVKRTGEKVFLECVQDMDHENMFWYRQDPGLGLRLIYFSYDVKMKEKGDIPEGYSVSREKKERFSLILESASTNQTSMYLCASSLSQGAGTDTQYFGPGTRLTVL.

This rearrangement joins TRBV2 to TRBJ1-2, with D possibly being TRBD1 (6 bases). Germline values: CDR1 SNHLY, CDR2 FYNNEI. The ends were cut back, 6 bases at V and 6 bases at J, with 17 bases in the middle. The length of the CDR3 is 14 residues. CDR3: CASRGRTVANGYTF. Here the CDR3 DNA reads TGTGCCAGCAGGGGCAGGACAGTGGCGAATGGCTACACCTTC.

This chain uses TRBV28 with TRBJ2-7, with D perhaps matching TRBD1 (6 bases). This CDR3 has 16 residues. Trimming pared 5 bases from V and 0 bases from J, leaving 17 bases between. In germline, CDR1 is MDHEN, CDR2 SYDVKM. The CDR3 nucleotides are TGTGCCAGCAGTCTCCAACTCGACAGGCGCTCCTACGAGCAGTACTTC. As protein: CASSLQLDRRSYEQYF.

V is TRBV18 and J is TRBJ2-1, with 9 nucleotides matching TRBD2. V dropped 3 bases and J dropped 3; count of bases not matched to a gene: 3. This CDR3 spans 15 amino acids. Germline V gives CDR1 KGHSH, CDR2 LQKENI. The CDR3 reads CASSPPSGIYNEQFF. The DNA for the CDR3 is TGTGCCAGCTCACCTCCTAGCGGGATCTACAATGAGCAGTTCTTC.

This chain connects TRBV5-6 to TRBJ1-2, with 10 bases lining up with TRBD1. CDR1 is SGHDT, CDR2 YYEEEE, per germline. Trimming cost V 0 bases and J 4 bases; bases outside gene matches: 12. The CDR3 has 18 residues. The CDR3 DNA is TGTGCCAGCAGCTTGGTGGGACAGGGGACTTCAAGGGGCTATGGCTACACCTTC. It specifies CASSLVGQGTSRGYGYTF.

This rearrangement joins TRBV11-3 to TRBJ2-2; TRBD1 matches at 12 bases. The CDR3 consists of 16 residues. The V segment lost 6 bases and the J segment 7 bases; nucleotides outside the gene matches: 9. Per the germline V gene, CDR1 is SGHNT and CDR2 is YENEEA. The CDR3 sequence is CASRNRDRGHGGELFF. The CDR3 nucleotides are TGTGCCAGCAGAAACCGGGACAGGGGGCATGGCGGGGAGCTGTTTTTT.

This clone was detected a few times. The V gene is TRBV7-8, the J gene TRBJ2-2; TRBD1 matches at 7 bases. Germline values: CDR1 SGHVS, CDR2 FQNEAQ. With V trimmed by 5 bases and J by 5 bases, 17 bases remained unmatched. This CDR3 has 18 residues. The CDR3 DNA reads as TGTGCCAGCAGCCGCTTAGGGATTTCGACAGGGTGGACCGGGGAGCTGTTTTTT. It specifies CASSRLGISTGWTGELFF.

DNA for the CDR3: TGTGCCAGCAGCGACCCGTCAAGGGGGACGGACGGCTACACCTTC. It specifies CASSDPSRGTDGYTF. The rearrangement uses TRBV7-3 and TRBJ1-2; possibly TRBD1 for D (6 bases). The CDR3 is 15 residues long. The germline gives CDR1 SGHTA, CDR2 FQGTGA. Trimming pared 5 bases from V and 8 bases from J, leaving 21 bases between.

The genes are TRBV5-4 and TRBJ2-2, with 12 bases fitting TRBD2. This CDR3 is built from 18 residues. Germline values: CDR1 SGHNT, CDR2 YYREEE (reference sequence). The V gene end was trimmed by 4 bases and the J gene end by 6 bases; junction bases not matched to a gene: 13. CDR3 DNA sequence: TGTGCCAGCAGCCCGGGGGCTAGCGGGGGGGCCTGGGCCGGGGAGCTGTTTTTT. The encoded protein is CASSPGASGGAWAGELFF.

V usage is TRBV13 and J usage is TRBJ2-7; 10 bases map to TRBD2. Germline loops: CDR1 PRHDT, CDR2 FYEKMQ (reference sequence). This CDR3 contains 16 residues. The junction had 4 bases not matched to a gene; V was cut back by 0 bases and J by 2 bases. CDR3 sequence (DNA): TGTGCCAGCAGCTTAGGGGGGACTAGCGTGACCTACGAGCAGTACTTC. Protein product: CASSLGGTSVTYEQYF. Together with reference TRBV13 and TRBJ2-7, the CDR3 gives the full variable domain: AAGVIQSPRHLIKEKRETATLKCYPIPRHDTVYWYQQGPGQDPQFLISFYEKMQSDKGSIPDRFSAQQFSDYHSELNMSSLELGDSALYFCASSLGGTSVTYEQYFGPGTRLTVT.